Presented here are 30 T cell receptor beta chains from one specimen sequenced in a study of early T cells in non-severe SARS-CoV-2 infection. Each CDR3 protein is one row after TCRdb ran MiXCR on the 5' RACE reads. This sample has about 62,000 distinct CDR3 sequences; roughly a tenth occur once, and the top ten carry over 1%. Sequenced sample: whole blood. The receptors come from an adult who was a healthcare worker with PCR-confirmed SARS-CoV-2 infection or an uninfected control (not recorded which).

This clonotype occurred many times. This chain connects TRBV9 to TRBJ1-2; TRBD1 is a possible D gene (6 bases). Trimming pared 3 bases from V and 2 bases from J, leaving 11 bases between. The CDR3 has 14 residues. Germline values: CDR1 SGDLS, CDR2 YYNGEE. CDR3 coding DNA: TGTGCCAGCAGCGCGACAGGAAAGAACTATGGCTACACCTTC. This translates into CASSATGKNYGYTF.

The V and J genes are TRBV7-3 and TRBJ2-6; the D is unclear. The CDR3 loop spans 15 amino acids. Germline V lookup: CDR1 SGHTA, CDR2 FQGTGA. V was pared by 1 base and J by 0 bases, with 4 bases between. CDR3 DNA sequence: TGTGCCAGCAGCTTAAGAGGCTCTGGGGCCAACGTCCTGACTTTC. Protein product: CASSLRGSGANVLTF. Full variable domain (rest looked up from reference TRBV7-3 and TRBJ2-6): GAGVSQTPSNKVTEKGKYVELRCDPISGHTALYWYRQSLGQGPEFLIYFQGTGAADDSGLPNDRFFAVRPEGSVSTLKIQRTERGDSAVYLCASSLRGSGANVLTFGAGSRLTVL.

This clonotype has ten or more counts. V and J are TRBV7-6 and TRBJ1-2; 8 nucleotides match TRBD1. Germline V lookup: CDR1 SGHVS, CDR2 FNYEAQ. Germline trimming cut 6 bases from V and 6 bases from J; bases unmatched to any gene: 6. This CDR3 comprises 13 residues. DNA of the CDR3: TGTGCCAGCAGTCATGGACAGGGCGATGGCTACACCTTC. Protein: CASSHGQGDGYTF. The variable domain in full, with the rest retrieved from reference TRBV7-6 and TRBJ1-2, is GAGVSQSPRYKVTKRGQDVALRCDPISGHVSLYWYRQALGQGPEFLTYFNYEAQQDKSGLPNDRFSAERPEGSISTLTIQRTEQRDSAMYRCASSHGQGDGYTFGSGTRLTVV.

This clonotype showed up just a few times. The chain couples TRBV25-1 to TRBJ1-1; 8 bases are a match to TRBD1. This CDR3 region has 14 residues. The V and J ends lost 6 bases and 4 bases, in that order; junction bases with no gene match: 7. CDR1 is MGHDK and CDR2 is SYGVNS in the germline V gene. The chain's CDR3 is CASRAPGQATEAFF. The DNA for the CDR3 is TGTGCCAGCAGGGCACCGGGACAGGCCACTGAAGCTTTCTTT.

The rearrangement uses TRBV7-3 and TRBJ2-5; D possibly corresponds to TRBD2 (5 bases). Germline V CDR1 and CDR2: SGHTA, FQGTGA. Between the trimmed V and J ends, which lost 2 bases and 3 bases, there was a span of 7 bases. This CDR3 is 13 amino acids long. DNA for the CDR3: TGTGCCAGCAGCTTATACGGGAAAGAGACCCAGTACTTC. Translated: CASSLYGKETQYF. Complete variable domain (other parts from reference TRBV7-3 and TRBJ2-5): GAGVSQTPSNKVTEKGKYVELRCDPISGHTALYWYRQSLGQGPEFLIYFQGTGAADDSGLPNDRFFAVRPEGSVSTLKIQRTERGDSAVYLCASSLYGKETQYFGPGTRLLVL.

This clonotype was detected many times. The CDR3 sequence: CASRRGQHNEQFF. In DNA, the CDR3 is TGTGCCAGCAGGAGGGGACAACACAATGAGCAGTTCTTC. The V call is TRBV2, the J call TRBJ2-1; the D gene is possibly TRBD1 (6 bases). V lost 6 bases to trimming and J lost 5 bases, with 11 bases between them. The germline gives CDR1 SNHLY, CDR2 FYNNEI. The CDR3 spans 13 residues.

Only a few counts were recorded for this clonotype. The chain joins TRBV7-8 to TRBJ2-1; 8 bases align to TRBD2. The CDR3 is made up of 16 amino acids. The J segment lost 8 bases and the V segment lost 1 base, leaving 10 bases of the junction unmatched. Germline V gene sequence: CDR1 SGHVS, CDR2 FQNEAQ. Written as DNA, the CDR3 is TGTGCCAGCAGCTTAGGGCCTCACGGGGGGGCATATGAGCAGTTCTTC. Translation gives CASSLGPHGGAYEQFF.

This clonotype was seen at least ten times. The chain employs TRBV20-1 and TRBJ2-3, with 8 nucleotides matching TRBD2. Germline V lookup: CDR1 DFQATT, CDR2 SNEGSKA (reference sequence). Trimming cost V 4 bases and J 1 base; bases outside gene matches: 7. The CDR3 is made up of 15 amino acids. Here the CDR3 reads CSAKGGLGGTDTQYF. The DNA for the CDR3 is TGCAGTGCTAAGGGGGGACTAGGTGGCACAGATACGCAGTATTTT.

This clonotype was counted many times. The V and J genes are TRBV28 and TRBJ2-2, with 7 bases aligning to TRBD1. Trimming at V came to 8 bases and at J to 1 base, leaving 10 bases not matched to a gene. CDR1 is MDHEN and CDR2 is SYDVKM in the germline V gene. The CDR3 length is 16 residues. Here the CDR3 reads CASLLQGPLNTGELFF. DNA of the CDR3: TGTGCCAGCCTCTTACAGGGGCCCTTGAACACCGGGGAGCTGTTTTTT.

V usage is TRBV7-2 and J usage is TRBJ2-3; D ambiguous. The V gene's germline CDR1 is SGHTA and CDR2 FQGNSA. V lost 6 bases and J lost 1, with 8 bases in between. CDR3 size: 13 residues. The DNA for the CDR3 is TGTGCCAGCAGGGTGGATCGCACAGATACGCAGTATTTT. Translation: CASRVDRTDTQYF.

This clonotype showed up many times. The V and J genes are TRBV3-1 and TRBJ2-1, with 8 bases matching TRBD2. The CDR3 length is 15 residues. Germline values: CDR1 LGHDT, CDR2 YNNKEL (reference sequence). V gave up 1 base and J gave up 6 bases; unmatched junction bases: 5. The CDR3, as DNA: TGTGCCAGCAGCCAAGGTACCGGGGGGGCCAATGAGCAGTTCTTC. It specifies CASSQGTGGANEQFF.

On this clonotype: Sequence at one end of the junction differs from germline and may be a read error. V and J are TRBV7-2 and TRBJ2-5; 11 bases agree with TRBD2. CDR3 length: 14 amino acids. The germline V gene encodes CDR1 SGHTA and CDR2 FQGNSA. As DNA, the CDR3 is TGTGCCAACAGCCCCTCTAGCGGGAGGGAGACCCAGTACTTC. Residues: CANSPSSGRETQYF.

This clonotype was seen many times. The DNA of the CDR3 is TGTGCCAGCAGTGACAGGGGACCTTCTGGGGCCAACGTCCTGACTTTC. It codes for CASSDRGPSGANVLTF. The chain has TRBV12-3 or TRBV12-4 and TRBJ2-6; 8 nucleotides line up with TRBD1. This CDR3 is 16 amino acids long. V was clipped by 5 bases and J by 1 base; unmatched bases: 4.

This clonotype occurred many times. The genes are TRBV7-9 and TRBJ1-1; 7 nucleotides align to TRBD1. Germline V gives CDR1 SEHNR, CDR2 FQNEAQ (reference sequence). This CDR3 is built from 16 residues. V lost 5 bases, J lost 3 bases, and 12 bases stayed unmatched. The CDR3 bases are TGTGCCAGCAGCCCTCAGACAGGGATCCGGGACACTGAAGCTTTCTTT. Its translation: CASSPQTGIRDTEAFF.

The chain is built from TRBV2 and TRBJ2-7; no reliable D call. CDR1 and CDR2 (germline): SNHLY, FYNNEI. Between the trimmed V and J ends, which lost 1 base and 3 bases, there was a span of 4 bases. The CDR3 sequence is 12 residues long. CDR3 nucleotides: TGTGCCAGCAGTGAAGTTGACTACGAGCAGTACGTC. This encodes CASSEVDYEQYV.

There are many counts of this clonotype. This sequence joins TRBV29-1 and TRBJ1-1, with 9 bases aligning to TRBD1. Germline assignment: CDR1 SQVTM and CDR2 ANQGSEA. The CDR3 totals 11 residues. V shed 7 bases and J 7 bases; nucleotides not matched to a gene: 4. CDR3 in DNA: TGCAGCGCCTGGGGACAGGGTGAAGCTTTCTTT. Translating it yields CSAWGQGEAFF.

The V gene is TRBV19, the J gene TRBJ2-1, with TRBD1 matching 9 bases. V lost 4 bases and J lost 7; bases outside the gene matches: 5. Looked up from germline, CDR1 is LNHDA and CDR2 is SQIVND (reference sequence). There are 14 residues in the CDR3. The CDR3 DNA sequence: TGTGCCAGTAGTAAGGGGACAGGGCTTAATGAGCAGTTCTTC. Its protein is CASSKGTGLNEQFF.

The J gene is TRBJ2-2, the V gene TRBV18; TRBD1 matches 9 bases. The CDR3 spans 16 residues. The junction had 6 bases not matched to a gene; V was cut back by 2 bases and J by 5 bases. The germline V gene encodes CDR1 KGHSH and CDR2 LQKENI. In nucleotides, the CDR3 is TGTGCCAGCTCACCATCCGGGACAGGGACAACCGGGGAGCTGTTTTTT. It codes for CASSPSGTGTTGELFF. The full variable domain, completed using reference TRBV18 and TRBJ2-2, is NAGVMQNPRHLVRRRGQEARLRCSPMKGHSHVYWYRQLPEEGLKFMVYLQKENIIDESGMPKERFSAEFPKEGPSILRIQQVVRGDSAAYFCASSPSGTGTTGELFFGEGSRLTVL.

The CDR3 loop is CSARGGRVGETQYF. The CDR3 DNA sequence: TGCAGTGCCCGCGGAGGGCGGGTCGGCGAGACCCAGTACTTC. The chain is built from TRBV20-1 and TRBJ2-5; weak D call: TRBD2 (6 bases). Germline V gene data show CDR1 as DFQATT and CDR2 as SNEGSKA (reference sequence). This CDR3 has 14 residues. Deletions cut 6 bases from V and 5 bases from J, with 19 bases between.

The gene calls are TRBV18 and TRBJ1-2; D not resolved. The CDR3 consists of 14 residues. The germline V and J ends were trimmed by 3 bases and 6 bases, with 14 bases remaining between them. Germline V gene lookup returns CDR1 KGHSH and CDR2 LQKENI. CDR3 nucleotides: TGTGCCAGCTCACCGTCTAGTCCACAACATGGCTACACCTTC. As protein: CASSPSSPQHGYTF.

This chain joins TRBV6-5 and TRBJ1-5; no clear D. Germline V lookup: CDR1 MNHEY, CDR2 SVGAGI. The length of the CDR3 is 12 residues. Trimming removed 5 bases at V and 4 bases at J, with 6 bases between. This chain's CDR3 is CASSKLNQPQHF. CDR3 nucleotides: TGTGCCAGCAGTAAACTAAATCAGCCCCAGCATTTT.

The chain is built from TRBV25-1 and TRBJ2-1; D gene unclear. V was shortened by 8 bases and J by 4 bases, with 3 bases between the two germline ends. This CDR3 has 10 amino acids. Germline V lookup: CDR1 MGHDK, CDR2 SYGVNS. The CDR3: CASRYNEQFF. In DNA form, the CDR3 reads TGTGCCAGCCGATACAATGAGCAGTTCTTC.

This clonotype showed up just a few times. The chain carries TRBV5-1 and TRBJ1-4; D is uncertain. Germline values: CDR1 SGHRS, CDR2 YFSETQ. V shed 2 bases and J shed 0 bases, with 8 bases lying between them. The CDR3 is 15 amino acids. The CDR3 nucleotides are TGCGCCAGCAGCTTTGGAGAGGCAACTAATGAAAAACTGTTTTTT. It specifies CASSFGEATNEKLFF. Together with reference TRBV5-1 and TRBJ1-4, the CDR3 gives the full variable domain: KAGVTQTPRYLIKTRGQQVTLSCSPISGHRSVSWYQQTPGQGLQFLFEYFSETQRNKGNFPGRFSGRQFSNSRSEMNVSTLELGDSALYLCASSFGEATNEKLFFGSGTQLSVL.

This clonotype has a handful of counts. The V call is TRBV10-3, the J call TRBJ2-3, with D possibly TRBD2 on 5 matching bases. There are 14 residues in the CDR3. From germline, CDR1 is ENHRY and CDR2 SYGVKD. Trimming took off 5 bases at V and 3 bases at J, with 12 bases between the two ends. CDR3 bases: TGTGCCATCAGTCGGGGATATAGTACAGATACGCAGTATTTT. Its protein is CAISRGYSTDTQYF.

The gene calls are TRBV19 and TRBJ2-1, with D unresolved. Trimming cost V 4 bases and J 0 bases, with 10 bases left between them. In germline, CDR1 is LNHDA, CDR2 SQIVND (reference sequence). This CDR3 comprises 15 residues. The CDR3 spells CASSTQVSSYNEQFF. In nucleotides, the CDR3 is TGTGCCAGTAGTACCCAGGTGAGCTCCTACAATGAGCAGTTCTTC.

The chain uses TRBV6-1 and TRBJ1-5; D unresolved. This CDR3 contains 14 residues. The V end was cut by 6 bases, the J end by 4 bases, with 13 bases between. CDR1 is MNHNS, CDR2 SASEGT, per germline. Written as DNA, the CDR3 is TGTGCCAGCAGCGAAATGGGGAGGAATCAGCCCCAGCATTTT. It specifies CASSEMGRNQPQHF.

This clonotype appeared a few times. The CDR3 DNA sequence: TGTGCCAGTAGTCCCTCCCCCGGGACATATTATGGCTACACCTTC. Its translation: CASSPSPGTYYGYTF. The V call is TRBV19, the J call TRBJ1-2; D possibly corresponds to TRBD1 (6 bases). Between the trimmed V and J ends, which lost 5 bases and 5 bases, there was a span of 18 bases. The germline CDR1 and CDR2 sequences are LNHDA and SQIVND (reference sequence). This CDR3 contains 15 residues.

The V gene is TRBV2, the J gene TRBJ1-1; a possible D gene is TRBD1 (5 bases). CDR3 length: 13 residues. In germline, CDR1 is SNHLY, CDR2 FYNNEI. V was clipped by 6 bases and J by 0 bases, with 8 bases between them. The CDR3 bases are TGTGCCAGCAGAGGGGAGATGAACACTGAAGCTTTCTTT. Translating it yields CASRGEMNTEAFF.

This clonotype was picked up many times. The chain links TRBV9 to TRBJ1-5; D is undetermined. The length of the CDR3 is 16 residues. With 0 bases removed from V and 5 bases from J, the gap between germline ends came to 15 bases. CDR1 and CDR2 from the germline V gene are SGDLS and YYNGEE. This CDR3 is CASSVGKGLRDQPQHF. The CDR3 nucleotides read TGTGCCAGCAGCGTAGGGAAAGGGCTAAGAGATCAGCCCCAGCATTTT.

At least ten counts were recorded for this clonotype. V usage is TRBV7-2 and J usage is TRBJ2-1, with TRBD1 as a possible D gene (6 bases). V lost 5 bases, J lost 15 bases, and 17 bases lay in between. The CDR3 contains 12 residues. Germline V gene data show CDR1 as SGHTA and CDR2 as FQGNSA. In nucleotides, the CDR3 is TGTGCCAGCAGCCTGGCCACAGGGTCTCGGTTCTTC. It yields the protein CASSLATGSRFF.